A selection of T cell receptor beta chains follows, all from one sample in a study of T cells in Graves' hyperthyroidism and ophthalmopathy. TCRdb analysed the multiplex PCR reads with MiXCR anew, one entry per CDR3 protein. The sample includes about 350,000 distinct CDR3 sequences, over 15% seen only once; the top ten take roughly a sixth. Input material: blood. The source of these receptors is a woman in her 40s with Graves' ophthalmopathy. Both conserved end residues are part of each CDR3. D genes are given only for firm matches. Size values are once, few and many counts, or a class for expanded clones, and some rows have none.

>-|TRBJ1-6|16|TRBV5-1|-
TGCGCCAGCAGTTTTGACCCGGACAGAGTAGGATCACCCCTCCACTTT
CASSFDPDRVGSPLHF
>-|TRBJ1-1|12|TRBV6-2/TRBV6-3|-
TGTGCCAGCAACCTGGGAGGGGCTGAAGCTTTCTTT
CASNLGGAEAFF
>-|TRBJ2-2|18|TRBV20-1|TRBD2
TGCAGTGCTAGAGATAATCTCGCCGGGACTATCGCAACCGGGGAGCTGTTTTTT
CSARDNLAGTIATGELFF
>many|TRBJ2-7|15|TRBV7-6|TRBD1
TGTGCCAGCAGCCTCCGGGACAGGGAACGCTACGAGCAGTACTTC
CASSLRDRERYEQYF
>-|TRBJ2-7|18|TRBV11-2|TRBD2
TGTGCCAGCAGCTTAGATATAGGTGTAGCGGGGCCTACCTACGAGCAGTACTTC
CASSLDIGVAGPTYEQYF
>many|TRBJ2-7|15|TRBV12-3/TRBV12-4|TRBD2
TGTGCCAGCAGTTCGACTAGCGGGAGGGCGAGGGAGCAGTACTTC
CASSSTSGRAREQYF
>many|TRBJ2-7|14|TRBV12-3/TRBV12-4|-
TGTGCCAGCACGGTGGGGGGACCTCTCTACGAGCAGTACTTC
CASTVGGPLYEQYF
>few|TRBJ2-7|14|TRBV12-3/TRBV12-4|-
TGTGCCAGCAGTTATAGCTCTGCGGGTGACGAGCAGTACTTC
CASSYSSAGDEQYF
>-|TRBJ2-5|15|TRBV7-3|TRBD2
TGTGCCAGCAGCTTAGGTGCGCTAGCGGGAGAGACCCAGTACTTC
CASSLGALAGETQYF
>many|TRBJ2-5|15|TRBV2|-
TGTGCCAGCAGCCTCGGTGGTGGGGAGTGGGAGACCCAGTACTTC
CASSLGGGEWETQYF
>many|TRBJ2-2|14|TRBV30|TRBD2
TGTGCCTGGAGTTACGGGGGGTTGGGCGGGGAGCTGTTTTTT
CAWSYGGLGGELFF
>many|TRBJ2-7|15|TRBV27|TRBD1
TGTGCCAGCAGTCTCAGACGGACAGGGGGCTACGAGCAGTACTTC
CASSLRRTGGYEQYF
>-|TRBJ1-5|15|TRBV12-3/TRBV12-4|-
TGTGCCAGCAGGACGGACGGCTATAGCAATCAGCCCCAGCATTTT
CASRTDGYSNQPQHF
>many|TRBJ2-7|11|TRBV24-1|-
TGTGCCACCAGTACGGGTCACGAGCAGTACTTC
CATSTGHEQYF
>many|TRBJ2-7|12|TRBV20-1|TRBD2
TGCAGTGCTGGGACTAGCGGCTACGAGCAGTACTTC
CSAGTSGYEQYF
>few|TRBJ1-3|17|TRBV4-2|-
TGTGCCAGCAGCCAAGATCCAGAAGGATCGACAGGAAACACCATATATTTT
CASSQDPEGSTGNTIYF
>many|TRBJ1-1|15|TRBV5-1|-
TGCGCCAGCAGCTTGGATTCCTGGGGGAGAAATGAAGCTTTCTTT
CASSLDSWGRNEAFF
>many|TRBJ1-6|16|TRBV19|-
TGTGCCAGTAGTATCCTGGCAGGACGGTCTAATTCACCCCTCCACTTT
CASSILAGRSNSPLHF
>few|TRBJ2-2|12|TRBV11-1|-
TGTGCCAGCAGCTTTGTGTCCGGGGAGCTGTTTTTT
CASSFVSGELFF
>many|TRBJ2-7|14|TRBV28|TRBD2
TGTGCCAGCAGACTAGCGGACCCGTCCTACGAGCAGTACTTC
CASRLADPSYEQYF
>many|TRBJ2-7|14|TRBV6-2/TRBV6-3|-
TGTGCCAGCAGTTACGGCCAGGGTTTCTACGAGCAGTACTTC
CASSYGQGFYEQYF
>many|TRBJ2-5|14|TRBV6-1|-
TGTGCCAGCAGTAAACGAGGGGGTGGAGAGACCCAGTACTTC
CASSKRGGGETQYF
>-|TRBJ2-5|12|TRBV6-1|TRBD1
TGTGCCAGCAGCTCAGACAGGGGGACCCAGTACTTC
CASSSDRGTQYF
>many|TRBJ2-3|17|TRBV12-3/TRBV12-4|TRBD2
TGTGCCAGCAGCTTCTGGACTAGCAGATATCTCGGAGATACGCAGTATTTT
CASSFWTSRYLGDTQYF
>-|TRBJ2-5|13|TRBV6-1|-
TGTGCCAGCACTCAAACTGGGGAGGAGACCCAGTACTTC
CASTQTGEETQYF
>many|TRBJ2-2|15|TRBV3-1|TRBD2
TGTGCCAGCAGCCAAGATATAGCGGGAGGGCAGGAGCTGTTTTTT
CASSQDIAGGQELFF
>few|TRBJ2-5|15|TRBV18|TRBD1
TGTGCCAGCTCACCCTTTTCAGGGGGCGGAGAGACCCAGTACTTC
CASSPFSGGGETQYF
>-|TRBJ2-7|15|TRBV6-5|TRBD1
TGTGCCAGCAGTTACGACCTACAGGGGTCCTACGAGCAGTGCTTC
CASSYDLQGSYEQCF
>few|TRBJ2-7|13|TRBV6-2/TRBV6-3|-
TGTGCCAGCAGTTCGGTAACGGACTACGAGCAGTACTTC
CASSSVTDYEQYF
>many|TRBJ1-1|15|TRBV10-1|TRBD1
TGCGCCAGCTCCGGGACAGGGCGCCCGAACACTGAAGCTTTCTTT
CASSGTGRPNTEAFF
>many|TRBJ2-4|15|TRBV20-1|TRBD2
TGCAGTGCTCGACTAGCGGGAGGACGGGGGAACATTCAGTACTTC
CSARLAGGRGNIQYF
>-|TRBJ2-7|15|TRBV20-1|TRBD1
TGCAGTGCTTCGGGAACCGGGACAGGGCGATACGAGCAGTACTTC
CSASGTGTGRYEQYF
>many|TRBJ2-6|18|TRBV24-1|-
TGTGCCACCAGTGATTCCTCGGGACGCTACTCTGGGGCCAACGTCCTGACTTTC
CATSDSSGRYSGANVLTF
>-|TRBJ1-1|15|TRBV7-2|-
TGTGCCAGCAGCTTAGGAACCCAGATGAACACTGAAGCTTTCTTT
CASSLGTQMNTEAFF
>-|TRBJ1-1|16|TRBV13|TRBD1
TGTGCCAGCAGCCCGGGGACAGGGTTTGTAGTCACTGAAGCTTTCTTT
CASSPGTGFVVTEAFF
>many|TRBJ1-2|15|TRBV19|-
TGTGCCAGTAGTTTCCAGACAGGATCTAACTATGGCTACACCTTC
CASSFQTGSNYGYTF
>many|TRBJ2-5|15|TRBV6-1|-
TGTGCCAGCAGTGAGCTAGGCAGTCGGAAAGAGACCCAGTACTTC
CASSELGSRKETQYF
>few|TRBJ2-7|12|TRBV7-9|-
TGTGCCAGCAGCTTAGGTACATGGTGGCAGTACTTC
CASSLGTWWQYF
>many|TRBJ2-7|15|TRBV4-2|TRBD1
TGTGCCAGCAGCCTGGGGACAGGGCTGAGCTACGAGCAGTACTTC
CASSLGTGLSYEQYF
>many|TRBJ2-2|15|TRBV7-3|TRBD2
TGTGCCAGCAGATTGGGGACTAGCGGGACCGGGGAGCTGTTTTTT
CASRLGTSGTGELFF
>many|TRBJ2-7|11|TRBV10-3|-
TGTGCCATCAGAGAGGACTACCAGCAGTACTTC
CAIREDYQQYF
>many|TRBJ1-3|17|TRBV12-3/TRBV12-4|-
TGTGCCAGCAGTTTTCAGGGTTCCTCCGTCTCTGGAAACACCATATATTTT
CASSFQGSSVSGNTIYF
>-|TRBJ1-6|14|TRBV6-1|TRBD1
TGTGCCAGCAGTAGGACAGGGGTTAATTCACCCCTCCACTTT
CASSRTGVNSPLHF
>once|TRBJ1-6|13|TRBV2|-
TGTGCCAGCAGAGCCGGGACTAATTCACCCCTCCACTTT
CASRAGTNSPLHF